This TCR beta chain was captured by sequencing in a study of response to subunit inactivated influenza vaccine. Study-wide results and limits: Each seasonal influenza vaccination, the authors suggested, recruits few new T cells.

The V end was cut by 4 bases, the J end by 4 bases, with 14 bases between. The germline gives CDR1 SGHTA, CDR2 FQGNSA. There are 15 residues in the CDR3. This clonotype was recorded a few times. Its antigen remains unknown. TCRdb fed the RT-PCR reads into MiXCR, producing one record per CDR3 protein. The sample lists hundreds of thousands of distinct CDR3 sequences; over 11% were seen once. The sequence came from a man aged 50 to 60 who received an inactivated influenza vaccine. The material was PBMCs from blood, obtained approximately 15 days before vaccination. The gene calls are TRBV7-2 and TRBJ1-3; D might be TRBD1 (5 bases). CDR3 DNA sequence: TGTGCCAGCAGCTGGAACTGGGGGGTCGGAAACACCATATATTTT. As protein: CASSWNWGVGNTIYF. The full variable domain, in which reference TRBV7-2 and TRBJ1-3 provide the parts outside the CDR3, is GAGVSQSPSNKVTEKGKDVELRCDPISGHTALYWYRQSLGQGLEFLIYFQGNSAPDKSGLPSDRFSAERTGGSVSTLTIQRTQQEDSAVYLCASSWNWGVGNTIYFGEGSWLTVV.